These 21 T cell receptor beta chains were sequenced from one sample in a study of shared clonotypes between healthy human individuals. Produced via immunoSEQ multiplex PCR; TCRdb's table is partial and in-frame only. The data hold millions of clones, with around 90% observed a single time. Sequences were obtained from naive CD4+ T cells sorted from blood. Subset given: CD45RA+ positively selected. Receptors were obtained from a man between 18 and 29 years old in good health.

The gene calls are TRBV30 and TRBJ1-3, with TRBD1 identical over 7 bases. Germline CDR1 and CDR2: GTSNPN and SVGIG (reference sequence). The length of the CDR3 is 17 residues. Trimming removed 7 bases from V and 0 bases from J; junction bases left unmatched: 15. In nucleotides, the CDR3 is TGTGCCTCCCGACGGGGAAAGACAGGGAACTCTGGAAACACCATATATTTT. Encoded protein: CASRRGKTGNSGNTIYF.

This sequence joins TRBV29-1 and TRBJ1-2, with D maybe TRBD1 (6 bases). V was shortened by 5 bases and J by 2 bases, with 12 bases between the two germline ends. The germline CDR1 and CDR2 sequences are SQVTM and ANQGSEA. CDR3 size: 13 residues. The CDR3 reads CSVHTGPNYGYTF. DNA of the CDR3: TGCAGCGTTCATACAGGGCCCAACTATGGCTACACCTTC.

This clone was counted once. The chain combines TRBV25-1 with TRBJ2-7; the D gene could be TRBD1 or TRBD2 (5 bases each). With 8 bases removed from V and 5 bases from J, the gap between germline ends came to 19 bases. CDR1 MGHDK and CDR2 SYGVNS come from the germline V gene. CDR3 length: 14 residues. For the CDR3, the DNA is TGTGCCAGCGCTCGGGATGGGGGTCTCAACGAGCAGTACTTC. Encoded protein: CASARDGGLNEQYF.

This clone has just a few counts. The rearrangement links TRBV6-6 to TRBJ1-1; D remains ambiguous. The germline gives CDR1 MNHNY, CDR2 SVGAGI (reference sequence). The CDR3 runs to 13 residues. With 11 bases removed from V and 2 bases from J, the gap between germline ends came to 15 bases. The CDR3 loop reads CAYQDSYNTEAFF. The CDR3 region has the DNA TGTGCCTACCAAGACTCTTACAACACTGAAGCTTTCTTT.

This chain's CDR3 is CASSPGGQVNQPQHF. The CDR3 bases are TGTGCCAGCAGTCCGGGAGGACAGGTCAATCAGCCCCAGCATTTT. The chain has TRBV6-5 and TRBJ1-5; 7 bases map to TRBD1. Unmatched junction bases numbered 7, after V lost 5 bases and J lost 3 bases. The CDR3 loop spans 15 amino acids. Germline values: CDR1 MNHEY, CDR2 SVGAGI.

The CDR3 nucleotides read TGTGCCACCAGCAGAGATAGAGTCCAGGGCGCTCAGGAGACCCAGTACTTC. This codes for CATSRDRVQGAQETQYF. J is TRBJ2-5 and V is TRBV15, with TRBD1 as a possible D gene (5 bases). The germline V gene encodes CDR1 LNHNV and CDR2 YYDKDF (reference sequence). V was pared by 0 bases and J by 5 bases, with 19 bases between. This CDR3 has 17 amino acids.

The V gene is TRBV28, the J gene TRBJ1-5; no firm D call. V dropped 5 bases and J dropped 7 bases, with 9 bases sitting between them. The CDR3 runs to 12 residues. The germline CDR1 and CDR2 sequences are MDHEN and SYDVKM. The CDR3 DNA is TGTGCCAGCAGTGAGCGACAACAGCCCCAGCATTTT. Translated, it gives CASSERQQPQHF.

This chain joins TRBV6-5 and TRBJ1-1; a weak D match, TRBD1 (5 bases). Germline lookup yields CDR1 MNHEY and CDR2 SVGAGI. The CDR3 sequence is 13 residues long. V lost 8 bases, J lost 4 bases, and 14 bases lay in between. CDR3 residues: CASSGAWGTEAFF. The CDR3 DNA reads as TGTGCCAGCTCCGGGGCCTGGGGCACTGAAGCTTTCTTT.

The rearrangement uses TRBV30 and TRBJ1-5; no definite D call. V dropped 5 bases and J dropped 4 bases, with 9 bases sitting between them. This CDR3 is 12 amino acids long. Per germline, CDR1 GTSNPN and CDR2 SVGIG (reference sequence). The CDR3 nucleotides are TGTGCCTGGGGAAACGGGAATCAGCCCCAGCATTTT. Encoded protein: CAWGNGNQPQHF. The whole variable domain, filled in from reference TRBV30 and TRBJ1-5, reads SQTIHQWPATLVQPVGSPLSLECTVEGTSNPNLYWYRQAAGRGLQLLFYSVGIGQISSEVPQNLSASRPQDRQFILSSKKLLLSDSGFYLCAWGNGNQPQHFGDGTRLSIL.

This chain joins TRBV2 and TRBJ1-6; a possible D gene is TRBD1 (5 bases). The CDR3 length is 15 residues. Germline CDR1 and CDR2: SNHLY and FYNNEI. The V end lost 3 bases, the J end lost 2 bases, and 8 bases lay between the germline ends. The CDR3 DNA is TGTGCCAGCAGTGAGGAGACAGCCTATAATTCACCCCTCCACTTT. This encodes CASSEETAYNSPLHF.

The genes are TRBV6-1 and TRBJ1-4; D ambiguous. This CDR3 contains 13 residues. Germline CDR1 MNHNS, CDR2 SASEGT. Trimming shortened V by 9 bases and J by 0 bases, and 8 bases separated the two germline ends. The CDR3 is CASSGTTNEKLFF. As DNA, the CDR3 is TGTGCCAGTTCGGGAACAACTAATGAAAAACTGTTTTTT.

The rearrangement links TRBV5-1 to TRBJ2-2; 8 bases match TRBD1. J was trimmed by 3 bases and V by 2 bases; bases with no gene match: 3. Germline V gives CDR1 SGHRS, CDR2 YFSETQ. This CDR3 has 15 amino acids. The CDR3 DNA sequence: TGCGCCAGCAGCTTTGCAGGGGGCGACACCGGGGAGCTGTTTTTT. Protein: CASSFAGGDTGELFF.

The V gene is TRBV2, the J gene TRBJ1-1, with 7 bases fitting TRBD1. Germline V lookup: CDR1 SNHLY, CDR2 FYNNEI. The CDR3 consists of 14 residues. The junction had 8 bases not matched to a gene; V was cut back by 6 bases and J by 4 bases. This CDR3 reads CASRNEAGGTEAFF. The CDR3, as DNA: TGTGCCAGCAGGAACGAAGCAGGGGGCACTGAAGCTTTCTTT.

The chain uses TRBV6-5 and TRBJ2-5, with D unresolved. Trimming took 2 bases from V and 1 from J, leaving 8 bases between them. This CDR3 is 14 amino acids long. Per the germline V gene, CDR1 is MNHEY and CDR2 is SVGAGI. For the CDR3, the DNA is TGTGCCAGCAGTTACGGACGGCTCCAAGAGACCCAGTACTTC. As protein: CASSYGRLQETQYF.

The V gene is TRBV27, the J gene TRBJ2-6; D unresolved. The V gene's germline CDR1 is MNHEY and CDR2 SMNVEV (reference sequence). V lost 2 bases, J lost 2 bases, and 7 bases lay in between. CDR3 length: 15 residues. The CDR3 is CASSLKPTGANVLTF. DNA of the CDR3: TGTGCCAGCAGTTTAAAACCCACTGGGGCCAACGTCCTGACTTTC.

CDR3 nucleotides: TGTGCCAGCAGCGGTAGGGCCCGAGCCGGGACAGGGCTAACCGGGGAGCTGTTTTTT. Amino acid sequence: CASSGRARAGTGLTGELFF. The genes are TRBV7-2 and TRBJ2-2, with 9 bases aligning to TRBD1. Germline trimming cut 5 bases from V and 5 bases from J; bases unmatched to any gene: 18. The CDR3 loop spans 19 amino acids. Per the germline V gene, CDR1 is SGHTA and CDR2 is FQGNSA.

The rearrangement links TRBV4-3 to TRBJ2-7; D may be TRBD2 (6 bases). The CDR3 spans 16 residues. Trimming took 1 base from V and 2 from J, leaving 15 bases between them. The V gene's germline CDR1 is LGHNA and CDR2 YSLEER. The CDR3 here is CASSQGFLALTYEQYF. CDR3 DNA: TGCGCCAGCAGCCAAGGATTTCTAGCGTTAACCTACGAGCAGTACTTC.

The chain employs TRBV15 and TRBJ1-6; a possible D gene is TRBD1 (5 bases). Trimming took 0 bases from V and 11 from J, leaving 17 bases between them. The CDR3 is 16 residues long. Germline CDR1 reads LNHNV; CDR2 reads YYDKDF (reference sequence). The CDR3 DNA follows: TGTGCCACCAGCAGAGATCGCGCGGGGGAAGGGGCACCCCTCCACTTT. Translation gives CATSRDRAGEGAPLHF.

The gene calls are TRBV25-1 and TRBJ2-3; D uncertain. Trimming took 2 bases from V and 6 from J, leaving 6 bases between them. The V gene's germline CDR1 is MGHDK and CDR2 SYGVNS. The CDR3 spans 12 residues. CDR3 in amino acids: CASSEIGDTQYF. CDR3 nucleotide sequence: TGTGCCAGCAGTGAAATAGGGGATACGCAGTATTTT.

This chain joins TRBV7-9 and TRBJ1-1; D possibly corresponds to TRBD1 (5 bases). The CDR3 has 13 amino acids. The germline CDR1 and CDR2 sequences are SEHNR and FQNEAQ (reference sequence). V was trimmed by 4 bases and J by 5 bases, leaving 11 bases between them. This chain's CDR3 is CASSSIRGTEAFF. The CDR3 coding sequence is TGTGCCAGCAGCTCCATAAGGGGAACTGAAGCTTTCTTT.

This clone was seen only once. The V call is TRBV15, the J call TRBJ1-4; D gene unclear. This CDR3 spans 14 amino acids. Germline CDR1 reads LNHNV; CDR2 reads YYDKDF (reference sequence). V dropped 1 base and J dropped 0 bases, with 3 bases sitting between them. CDR3 region: CATSRAPTNEKLFF. DNA for the CDR3: TGTGCCACCAGCAGAGCTCCAACTAATGAAAAACTGTTTTTT.